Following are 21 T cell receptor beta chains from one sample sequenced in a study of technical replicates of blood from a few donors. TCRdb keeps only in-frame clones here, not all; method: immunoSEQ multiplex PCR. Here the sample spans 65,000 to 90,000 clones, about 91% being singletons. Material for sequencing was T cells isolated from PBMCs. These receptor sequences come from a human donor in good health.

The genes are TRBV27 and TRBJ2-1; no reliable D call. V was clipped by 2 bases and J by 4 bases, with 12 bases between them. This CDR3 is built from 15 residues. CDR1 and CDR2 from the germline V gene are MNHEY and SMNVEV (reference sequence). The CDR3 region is CASSLESPYYNEQFF. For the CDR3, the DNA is TGTGCCAGCAGTTTAGAGTCCCCATATTACAATGAGCAGTTCTTC.

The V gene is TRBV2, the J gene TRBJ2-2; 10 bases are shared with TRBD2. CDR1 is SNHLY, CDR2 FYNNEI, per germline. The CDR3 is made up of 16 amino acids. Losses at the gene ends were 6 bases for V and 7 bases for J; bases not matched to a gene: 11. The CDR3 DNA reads TGTGCCAGCAGGGCTCTTAGCGGGGGGAGCCACGGGGAGCTGTTTTTT. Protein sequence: CASRALSGGSHGELFF.

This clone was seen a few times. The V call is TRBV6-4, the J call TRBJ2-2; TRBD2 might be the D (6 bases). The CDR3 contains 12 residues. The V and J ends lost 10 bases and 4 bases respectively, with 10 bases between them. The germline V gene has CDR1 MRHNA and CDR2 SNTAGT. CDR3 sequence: CATDSGTGELFF. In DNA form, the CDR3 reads TGTGCCACGGATAGCGGCACCGGGGAGCTGTTTTTT.

The CDR3: CAWSERGRPGNTIYF. In DNA, the CDR3 is TGTGCCTGGAGTGAAAGGGGGAGACCCGGAAACACCATATATTTT. The V call is TRBV30, the J call TRBJ1-3; D may be TRBD1 (6 bases). Germline V gene data show CDR1 as GTSNPN and CDR2 as SVGIG (reference sequence). V was clipped by 1 base and J by 4 bases, with 14 bases between them. The CDR3 runs 15 residues.

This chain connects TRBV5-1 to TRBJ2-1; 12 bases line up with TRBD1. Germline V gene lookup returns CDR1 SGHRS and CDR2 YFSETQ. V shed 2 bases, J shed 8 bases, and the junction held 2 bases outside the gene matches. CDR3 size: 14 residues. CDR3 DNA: TGCGCCAGCAGCTTCGGGACAGGGGGCCATGAGCAGTTCTTC. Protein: CASSFGTGGHEQFF.

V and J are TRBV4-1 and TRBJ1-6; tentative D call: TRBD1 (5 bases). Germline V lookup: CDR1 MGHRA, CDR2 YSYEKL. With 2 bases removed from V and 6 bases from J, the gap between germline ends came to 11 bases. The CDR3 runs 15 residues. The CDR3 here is CASSQSGAFNSPLHF. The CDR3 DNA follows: TGCGCCAGCAGCCAAAGCGGGGCGTTTAATTCACCCCTCCACTTT.

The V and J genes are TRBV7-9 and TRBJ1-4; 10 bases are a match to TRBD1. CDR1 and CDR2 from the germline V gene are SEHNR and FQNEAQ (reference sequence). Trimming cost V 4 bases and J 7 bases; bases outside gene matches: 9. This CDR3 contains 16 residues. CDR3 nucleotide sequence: TGTGCCAGCAGCTACCAGCGGACAGGGGGAAGTGAAAAACTGTTTTTT. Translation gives CASSYQRTGGSEKLFF. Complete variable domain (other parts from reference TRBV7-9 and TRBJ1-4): DTGVSQNPRHKITKRGQNVTFRCDPISEHNRLYWYRQTLGQGPEFLTYFQNEAQLEKSRLLSDRFSAERPKGSFSTLEIQRTEQGDSAMYLCASSYQRTGGSEKLFFGSGTQLSVL.

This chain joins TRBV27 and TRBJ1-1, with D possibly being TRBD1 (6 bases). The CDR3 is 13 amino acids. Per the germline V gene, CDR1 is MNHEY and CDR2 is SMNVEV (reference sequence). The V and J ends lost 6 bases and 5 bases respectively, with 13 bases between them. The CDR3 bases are TGTGCCAGCAGACCCAACAGGGTTACTGAAGCTTTCTTT. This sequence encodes CASRPNRVTEAFF.

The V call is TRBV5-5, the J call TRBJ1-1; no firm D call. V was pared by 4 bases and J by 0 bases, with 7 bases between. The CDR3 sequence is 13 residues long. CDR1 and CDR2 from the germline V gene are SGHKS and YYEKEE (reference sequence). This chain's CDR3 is CASSREVNTEAFF. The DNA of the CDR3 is TGTGCCAGCAGCAGAGAGGTGAACACTGAAGCTTTCTTT.

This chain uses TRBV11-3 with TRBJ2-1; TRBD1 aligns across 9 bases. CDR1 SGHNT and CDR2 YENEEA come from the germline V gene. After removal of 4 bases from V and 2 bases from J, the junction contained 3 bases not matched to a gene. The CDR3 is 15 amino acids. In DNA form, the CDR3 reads TGTGCCAGCAGCTCAGGACAGGGGACCTACAATGAGCAGTTCTTC. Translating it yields CASSSGQGTYNEQFF.

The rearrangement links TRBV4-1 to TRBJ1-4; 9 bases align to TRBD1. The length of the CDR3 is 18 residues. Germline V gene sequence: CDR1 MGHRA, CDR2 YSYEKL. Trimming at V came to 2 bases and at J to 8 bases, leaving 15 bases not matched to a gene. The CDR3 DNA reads TGCGCCAGCAGCCAAATGACTTTTGCCGGGACAGGGTTCGAAAAACTGTTTTTT. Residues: CASSQMTFAGTGFEKLFF.

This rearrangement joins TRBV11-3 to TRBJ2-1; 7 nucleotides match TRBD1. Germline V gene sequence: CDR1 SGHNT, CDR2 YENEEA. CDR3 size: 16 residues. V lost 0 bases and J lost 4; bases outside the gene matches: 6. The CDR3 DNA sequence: TGTGCCAGCAGCTTAGAACCCGGACAGGAATACAATGAGCAGTTCTTC. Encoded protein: CASSLEPGQEYNEQFF.

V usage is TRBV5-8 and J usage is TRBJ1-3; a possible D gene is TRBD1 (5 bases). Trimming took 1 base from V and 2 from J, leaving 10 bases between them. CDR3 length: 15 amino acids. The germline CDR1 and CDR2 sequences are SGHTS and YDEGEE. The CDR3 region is CASSLTAGTGNTIYF. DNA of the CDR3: TGTGCCAGCAGCTTGACGGCAGGGACTGGAAACACCATATATTTT.

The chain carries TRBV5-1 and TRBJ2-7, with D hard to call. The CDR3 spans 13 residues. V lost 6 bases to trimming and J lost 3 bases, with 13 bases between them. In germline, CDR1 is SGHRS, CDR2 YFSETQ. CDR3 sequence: CASNGHDDYEQYF. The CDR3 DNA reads TGCGCCAGCAATGGCCACGATGACTACGAGCAGTACTTC.

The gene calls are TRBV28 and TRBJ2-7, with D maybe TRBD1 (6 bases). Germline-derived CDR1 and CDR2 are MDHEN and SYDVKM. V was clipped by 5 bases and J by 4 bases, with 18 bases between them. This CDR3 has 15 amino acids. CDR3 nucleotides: TGTGCCAGCAGTCAGGCCCAGGGGCCCTGGTACGAGCAGTACTTC. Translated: CASSQAQGPWYEQYF.

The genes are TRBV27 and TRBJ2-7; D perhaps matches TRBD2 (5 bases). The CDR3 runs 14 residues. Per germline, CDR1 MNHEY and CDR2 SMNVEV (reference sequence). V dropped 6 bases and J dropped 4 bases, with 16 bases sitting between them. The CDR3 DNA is TGTGCCAGCAGCCCGGACTTTTCCCTATACGAGCAGTACTTC. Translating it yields CASSPDFSLYEQYF.

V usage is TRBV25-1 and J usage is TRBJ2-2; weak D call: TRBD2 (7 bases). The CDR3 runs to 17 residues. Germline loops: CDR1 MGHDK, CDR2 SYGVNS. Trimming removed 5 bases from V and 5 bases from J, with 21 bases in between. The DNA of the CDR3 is TGTGCCAGCAGTCCCCCCCCTGGGGGGGCGGGGACCGGGGAGCTGTTTTTT. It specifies CASSPPPGGAGTGELFF.

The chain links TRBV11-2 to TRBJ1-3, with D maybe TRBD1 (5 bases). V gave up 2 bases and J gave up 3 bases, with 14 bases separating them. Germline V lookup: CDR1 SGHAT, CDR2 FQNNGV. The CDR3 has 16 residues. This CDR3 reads CASSLFGGGVGNTIYF. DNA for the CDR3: TGTGCCAGCAGCTTATTCGGGGGAGGGGTTGGAAACACCATATATTTT.

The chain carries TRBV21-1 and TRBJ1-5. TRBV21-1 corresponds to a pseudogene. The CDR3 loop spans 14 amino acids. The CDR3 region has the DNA TGTGCCAGCAGCCTCACGGGGGGATGTCAGCCCCAGCATTTT. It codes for CASSLTGGCQPQHF.

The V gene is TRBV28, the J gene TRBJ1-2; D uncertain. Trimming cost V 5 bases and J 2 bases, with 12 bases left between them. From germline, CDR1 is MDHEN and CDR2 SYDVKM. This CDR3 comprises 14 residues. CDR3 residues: CASSTGERNYGYTF. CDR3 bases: TGTGCCAGCAGTACCGGGGAACGGAACTATGGCTACACCTTC.

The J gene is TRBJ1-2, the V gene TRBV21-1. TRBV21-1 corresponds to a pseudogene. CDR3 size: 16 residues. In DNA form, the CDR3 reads TGTGCCAGCAGCAAGCCGGGTTCGCGGGGCGGATATGGCTACACCTTC. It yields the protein CASSKPGSRGGYGYTF.